The entry below gives a single TCR beta chain sequence along with its context. Profiling relied on immunoSEQ multiplex PCR, and the TCRdb table lists in-frame clones only, not all of them. The repertoire consists of around 62,000 clones, with about 89% occurring once and the leading ten covering roughly 2.5%. The germline V gene has CDR1 SGHTA and CDR2 FQGNSA. The trim removed 5 bases at V and 4 bases at J, leaving 9 bases unmatched. The CDR3 length is 15 residues. This record comes from a study of T cell changes during pregnancy in multiple sclerosis. The rearrangement joins TRBV7-2 to TRBJ1-1; 8 positions agree with TRBD1. The TCR sequence derives from a female donor with multiple sclerosis, enrolled in a pregnancy study. This material consisted of peripheral blood, taken in the first trimester of pregnancy. The CDR3 nucleotides read TGTGCCAGCAGCCCAGGACAGGGCTTGGGCACTGAAGCTTTCTTT. Translation: CASSPGQGLGTEAFF.